These 29 T cell receptor beta chains were sequenced from one sample in a study of T cells after yellow fever vaccination. TCRdb passed the 5' RACE reads through MiXCR, listing each CDR3 protein once. The table lists under 300,000 distinct CDR3 sequences, approximately 13% of them singletons. Specimen: CD4+ T cells sorted from PBMCs, collected 45 days after the yellow fever booster vaccination. The origin of the receptors is a man aged 25 to 40 who received the YFV17D yellow fever vaccine.

This chain uses TRBV5-1 with TRBJ2-3, with TRBD2 matching 10 bases. Per the germline V gene, CDR1 is SGHRS and CDR2 is YFSETQ. The CDR3 is 16 amino acids. V trimming: 3 bases; J trimming: 2 bases; junction bases outside the gene matches: 6. CDR3 DNA sequence: TGCGCCAGCAGCTGGGGACTAGCGCAATTCACAGATACGCAGTATTTT. Its translation is CASSWGLAQFTDTQYF.

There are a few counts of this clonotype. CDR3 DNA sequence: TGTGCCAGCAGCGGAACGACAGGGCTCGGAAACACCATATATTTT. This encodes CASSGTTGLGNTIYF. The chain couples TRBV7-2 to TRBJ1-3; 7 bases agree with TRBD1. Germline CDR1 and CDR2: SGHTA and FQGNSA. The length of the CDR3 is 15 residues. Losses at the gene ends were 5 bases for V and 4 bases for J; bases not matched to a gene: 8.

This clonotype came up many times. The rearrangement uses TRBV7-3 and TRBJ2-2; D gene ambiguous. This CDR3 has 13 residues. Germline V gene lookup returns CDR1 SGHTA and CDR2 FQGTGA. V lost 2 bases, J lost 5 bases, and 6 bases lay in between. The CDR3 region is CASSLQVTGELFF. The CDR3 DNA sequence: TGTGCCAGCAGCTTACAGGTTACCGGGGAGCTGTTTTTT.

V gene TRBV11-2 combines with J gene TRBJ2-4, with 10 bases identical to TRBD2. Germline values: CDR1 SGHAT, CDR2 FQNNGV. Trimming removed 2 bases from V and 2 bases from J; junction bases left unmatched: 9. There are 18 residues in the CDR3. CDR3 coding DNA: TGTGCCAGCAGCTTAAAGTCTAGCGGGAGCGGGTCCAAAAACATTCAGTACTTC. Translated: CASSLKSSGSGSKNIQYF.

This clonotype was recorded a few times. The chain joins TRBV29-1 to TRBJ2-5; D remains ambiguous. The germline CDR1 and CDR2 sequences are SQVTM and ANQGSEA. The CDR3 is 14 residues long. V was pared by 0 bases and J by 6 bases, with 14 bases between. Here the CDR3 reads CSVEDLWVRKTQYF. DNA of the CDR3: TGCAGCGTTGAAGATCTGTGGGTTCGGAAGACCCAGTACTTC. Variable domain in full (rest from reference TRBV29-1 and TRBJ2-5): SAVISQKPSRDICQRGTSLTIQCQVDSQVTMMFWYRQQPGQSLTLIATANQGSEATYESGFVIDKFPISRPNLTFSTLTVSNMSPEDSSIYLCSVEDLWVRKTQYFGPGTRLLVL.

This clonotype was seen a few times. CDR3 protein: CASGPRGGETQYF. The CDR3 coding sequence is TGTGCCAGCGGCCCGCGGGGGGGAGAGACCCAGTACTTC. The chain joins TRBV6-5 to TRBJ2-5, with TRBD2 identical over 9 bases. The CDR3 spans 13 residues. Germline CDR1 MNHEY, CDR2 SVGAGI. The ends lost 8 bases at V and 4 bases at J; junction bases unmatched: 5.

The chain employs TRBV3-1 and TRBJ2-7; TRBD2 matches 7 bases. V dropped 4 bases and J dropped 3; count of bases not matched to a gene: 6. The CDR3 sequence is 14 residues long. Germline V gene data show CDR1 as LGHDT and CDR2 as YNNKEL (reference sequence). CDR3 residues: CASSRGLPNYEQYF. CDR3 DNA sequence: TGTGCCAGCAGCCGGGGACTACCTAACTACGAGCAGTACTTC.

The sample holds many counts of this clonotype. The chain uses TRBV20-1 and TRBJ2-7; D is possibly TRBD1 (6 bases). Deletions cut 6 bases from V and 2 bases from J, with 17 bases between. The CDR3 has 14 amino acids. The germline V gene has CDR1 DFQATT and CDR2 SNEGSKA (reference sequence). The CDR3 loop is CSAKVHRDTYEQYF. The DNA for the CDR3 is TGCAGTGCCAAAGTCCACCGGGACACCTACGAGCAGTACTTC.

The V and J genes are TRBV5-1 and TRBJ2-3; D is tentatively TRBD1 or TRBD2 (5 bases each). The ends were cut back, 4 bases at V and 7 bases at J, with 16 bases in the middle. The CDR3 consists of 14 residues. Germline V gene data show CDR1 as SGHRS and CDR2 as YFSETQ. This CDR3 is CASSEGNEGYTQYF. CDR3 sequence (DNA): TGCGCCAGCAGCGAAGGGAATGAGGGGTATACGCAGTATTTT.

A few counts support this clonotype. CDR3 coding DNA: TGCGCCAGCAGCCAGGGACAAGTCGGTGGCTACACCTTC. Amino acids: CASSQGQVGGYTF. The rearrangement joins TRBV5-1 to TRBJ1-2, with D perhaps TRBD1 (6 bases). Trimming pared 4 bases from V and 7 bases from J, leaving 14 bases between. This CDR3 contains 13 residues. CDR1 and CDR2 from the germline V gene are SGHRS and YFSETQ. Full variable domain (outside the CDR3, taken from reference TRBV5-1 and TRBJ1-2): KAGVTQTPRYLIKTRGQQVTLSCSPISGHRSVSWYQQTPGQGLQFLFEYFSETQRNKGNFPGRFSGRQFSNSRSEMNVSTLELGDSALYLCASSQGQVGGYTFGSGTRLTVV.

The J gene is TRBJ2-2, the V gene TRBV11-1, with 7 positions matching TRBD2. The CDR3 runs 19 residues. Unmatched junction bases numbered 15, after V lost 5 bases and J lost 0 bases. The germline V gene has CDR1 SGHAT and CDR2 FQDESV (reference sequence). CDR3 amino acids: CASSPPRSGISSNTGELFF. The CDR3 DNA reads TGTGCCAGCAGCCCTCCCAGGAGCGGGATCTCCTCGAACACCGGGGAGCTGTTTTTT.

In its sample, this clonotype was seen many times. J is TRBJ2-5 and V is TRBV20-1; 15 nucleotides align to TRBD2. V dropped 7 bases and J dropped 5; count of bases not matched to a gene: 5. Germline CDR1 and CDR2: DFQATT and SNEGSKA (reference sequence). The CDR3 is 14 residues long. This chain's CDR3 is CSGGLAGGGETQYF. The CDR3 DNA follows: TGCAGTGGGGGACTAGCGGGAGGCGGGGAGACCCAGTACTTC.

The chain is built from TRBV6-5 and TRBJ2-7; D is undetermined. The CDR3 contains 11 residues. Germline lookup yields CDR1 MNHEY and CDR2 SVGAGI. The CDR3 nucleotides are TGTGCTAGCTACGGTCTATACGAGCAGTACTTC. Residues: CASYGLYEQYF.

The rearrangement links TRBV6-5 to TRBJ2-7, with TRBD2 identical over 10 bases. Unmatched junction bases numbered 9, after V lost 0 bases and J lost 10 bases. The CDR3 spans 15 residues. Germline CDR1 and CDR2: MNHEY and SVGAGI. The CDR3 here is CASSYSLAGAGAQYF. CDR3 nucleotide sequence: TGTGCCAGCAGTTACTCCCTAGCGGGGGCAGGGGCTCAGTACTTC.

This clonotype was picked up many times. The chain links TRBV24-1 to TRBJ2-3; tentative D call: TRBD2 (6 bases). Trimming shortened V by 4 bases and J by 3 bases, and 16 bases separated the two germline ends. The germline V gene has CDR1 KGHDR and CDR2 SFDVKD. The CDR3 totals 16 residues. In DNA form, the CDR3 reads TGTGCCACCAGTGACCCGAATAGCGGAGGAACAGATACGCAGTATTTT. This sequence encodes CATSDPNSGGTDTQYF.

This clonotype was observed at least ten times. The chain employs TRBV20-1 and TRBJ2-7; unclear D gene. There are 11 residues in the CDR3. The germline gives CDR1 DFQATT, CDR2 SNEGSKA (reference sequence). The germline V and J ends were trimmed by 6 bases and 3 bases, with 9 bases remaining between them. CDR3 loop: CSASGVYEQYF. The CDR3 DNA reads TGCAGTGCAAGTGGGGTCTACGAGCAGTACTTC.

In its sample, this clonotype was seen many times. The chain uses TRBV20-1 and TRBJ2-3; D gene uncertain. Trimming took off 4 bases at V and 0 bases at J, with 8 bases between the two ends. Germline assignment: CDR1 DFQATT and CDR2 SNEGSKA (reference sequence). The CDR3 loop spans 13 amino acids. The CDR3 sequence: CSATAVSTDTQYF. The CDR3 nucleotides are TGCAGTGCTACGGCAGTAAGCACAGATACGCAGTATTTT.

This clonotype was seen a handful of times. The CDR3 protein is CASSYIAGVETQYF. CDR3 nucleotides: TGTGCCAGCAGCTATATAGCGGGAGTAGAGACCCAGTACTTC. V gene TRBV7-2 combines with J gene TRBJ2-5; 9 nucleotides align to TRBD2. Germline CDR1 reads SGHTA; CDR2 reads FQGNSA. J was trimmed by 4 bases and V by 4 bases; bases with no gene match: 4. CDR3 size: 14 residues.

The CDR3 loop reads CASSLALGLAGINEQFF. The CDR3 DNA follows: TGTGCCAGCAGCTTGGCACTGGGACTAGCGGGTATTAATGAGCAGTTCTTC. The V and J genes are TRBV5-6 and TRBJ2-1, with 12 bases lining up with TRBD2. With 0 bases clipped from V and 7 bases from J, the junction kept 8 bases outside the gene matches. Per the germline V gene, CDR1 is SGHDT and CDR2 is YYEEEE. This CDR3 has 17 residues.

This clonotype came up many times. CDR3 amino acids: CSVGRGGTGSMNTEAFF. The CDR3 bases are TGCAGCGTCGGTCGGGGGGGGACGGGGTCCATGAACACTGAAGCTTTCTTT. V gene TRBV29-1 combines with J gene TRBJ1-1, with a tentative D call TRBD1 (5 bases). V gave up 6 bases and J gave up 0 bases, with 23 bases separating them. CDR1 is SQVTM and CDR2 is ANQGSEA in the germline V gene. The CDR3 consists of 17 residues.

This clonotype was detected only a few times. The V call is TRBV5-6, the J call TRBJ2-7, with 11 bases fitting TRBD2. The V gene's germline CDR1 is SGHDT and CDR2 YYEEEE. V dropped 4 bases and J dropped 0; count of bases not matched to a gene: 3. This CDR3 is 15 amino acids long. DNA for the CDR3: TGTGCCAGCAGCGATAGCGGGAGGGGCTCCTACGAGCAGTACTTC. It translates to CASSDSGRGSYEQYF.

This clonotype was detected only a few times. The chain combines TRBV18 with TRBJ2-5; D call uncertain. CDR3 size: 15 residues. V shed 0 bases and J shed 1 base, with 9 bases lying between them. Germline V gene data show CDR1 as KGHSH and CDR2 as LQKENI. CDR3 DNA sequence: TGTGCCAGCTCACCACCAGGAGTAGTCCAAGAGACCCAGTACTTC. Encoded protein: CASSPPGVVQETQYF.

This clonotype was seen a few times. V is TRBV20-1 and J is TRBJ2-6; no firm D call. With 5 bases removed from V and 3 bases from J, the gap between germline ends came to 8 bases. CDR3 length: 13 amino acids. Germline CDR1 DFQATT, CDR2 SNEGSKA (reference sequence). The chain's CDR3 is CSALRSGANVLTF. DNA for the CDR3: TGCAGTGCTTTAAGGAGTGGGGCCAACGTCCTGACTTTC.

This rearrangement joins TRBV7-2 to TRBJ2-5; TRBD2 agrees at 7 bases. The trim removed 5 bases at V and 3 bases at J, leaving 3 bases unmatched. Germline lookup yields CDR1 SGHTA and CDR2 FQGNSA. The CDR3 is 13 residues long. CDR3 residues: CASSHGTKETQYF. CDR3 coding DNA: TGTGCCAGCAGCCACGGGACTAAAGAGACCCAGTACTTC.

This clonotype has at least ten counts. The chain has TRBV5-1 and TRBJ1-1; 7 nucleotides align to TRBD1. The ends lost 4 bases at V and 3 bases at J; junction bases unmatched: 3. The CDR3 consists of 13 residues. Germline V gene data show CDR1 as SGHRS and CDR2 as YFSETQ. CDR3 in amino acids: CASSGGQDTEAFF. The CDR3 DNA reads TGCGCCAGCAGCGGCGGACAGGACACTGAAGCTTTCTTT.

This clonotype was observed a handful of times. The chain joins TRBV6-1 to TRBJ2-5; D could derive from TRBD1 or TRBD2 (5 bases each). Deletions cut 6 bases from V and 0 bases from J, with 8 bases between. The CDR3 covers 13 residues. Germline CDR1 and CDR2: MNHNS and SASEGT. CDR3 region: CASRGTYQETQYF. In DNA form, the CDR3 reads TGTGCCAGCAGGGGGACGTACCAAGAGACCCAGTACTTC.

The chain employs TRBV11-2 and TRBJ1-2, with 9 bases aligning to TRBD1. This CDR3 has 13 amino acids. Per the germline V gene, CDR1 is SGHAT and CDR2 is FQNNGV. V trimming: 3 bases; J trimming: 7 bases; junction bases outside the gene matches: 3. This CDR3 is CASSLTQGAGYTF. Written as DNA, the CDR3 is TGTGCCAGCAGCTTGACACAGGGGGCTGGCTACACCTTC.

This clonotype was observed a few times. The chain combines TRBV7-2 with TRBJ2-1, with a weak D call TRBD2 (5 bases). V was pared by 4 bases and J by 12 bases, with 16 bases between. Germline V CDR1 and CDR2: SGHTA, FQGNSA. This CDR3 contains 13 residues. The DNA for the CDR3 is TGTGCCAGCAGCTCCCCTGGGAGTCTTGGGCAGTTCTTC. Translated: CASSSPGSLGQFF.

The chain couples TRBV10-3 to TRBJ2-1, with a weak D call TRBD1 (6 bases). Germline CDR1 is ENHRY and CDR2 is SYGVKD. CDR3 length: 15 amino acids. The V gene lost 6 bases and the J gene lost 5 bases, with 17 bases spanning the gap. CDR3 loop: CAIRAGTGSDNEQFF. The CDR3 DNA follows: TGTGCCATCAGGGCAGGCACAGGGTCGGACAATGAGCAGTTCTTC.